This entry is about one T cell receptor beta chain. This sample is drawn from a study of OX40 agonist ivuxolimab in advanced cancers. Study-wide background: Patients were treated with ivuxolimab, an agonistic anti-OX40 (CD134) antibody. Eligibility rules accepted prior anti-PD-1, anti-PD-L1 or anti-CTLA-4 therapy, and 40% to 50% had some. In three patients, partial responses were observed, one with hepatocellular carcinoma and two with cutaneous melanoma.

CDR3 length equals 11 residues. V was pared by 5 bases and J by 6 bases, with 8 bases between. Germline V lookup: CDR1 MNHEY, CDR2 SVGAGI. TCRdb's table, derived via immunoSEQ multiplex PCR, lists solely in-frame clones and lacks some. Among under 20,000 clones listed, approximately 85% were seen once. The specimen was CD4+ or CD8+ T cells sorted from blood, collected in a trial of the OX40 agonist ivuxolimab. The source is an adult with an advanced solid tumor such as melanoma, head and neck, liver or kidney cancer. This rearrangement joins TRBV6-5 to TRBJ2-7; D is unclear. The CDR3 nucleotides read TGTGCCAGCAGTGATCTCTCCGAGCAGTACTTC. This codes for CASSDLSEQYF.